This T cell receptor beta chain emerged from a study of blood T cell repertoires in COVID-19. Some clones are missing from TCRdb's copy, which holds only in-frame ones; the method was immunoSEQ multiplex PCR. Seen here are around 260,000 clones, 80% to 95% observed once, and the top ten hold over 2%. Sequencing used peripheral blood. This receptor was taken from a woman under 40 with COVID-19, enrolled during active disease.

CDR3 loop: CATSDRGRSNEQFF. CDR3 coding DNA: TGTGCCACCAGTGATCGCGGGAGATCCAATGAGCAGTTCTTC. This chain connects TRBV24-1 to TRBJ2-1; 7 bases match TRBD2. V shed 3 bases, J shed 6 bases, and the junction held 4 bases outside the gene matches. The germline gives CDR1 KGHDR, CDR2 SFDVKD. CDR3 length equals 14 residues.